This T cell receptor (beta chain) was obtained from a study of T cells after yellow fever vaccination. This CDR3 region has 12 residues. In germline, CDR1 is MNHEY, CDR2 SVGAGI. Trimming took 5 bases from V and 4 from J, leaving 7 bases between them. This clonotype was seen at least ten times. What it recognizes is unknown. The 5'RACE template-switching step produced TCR cDNA and added a universal primer site and UMIs. One entry per CDR3 protein results from TCRdb running MiXCR on the 5' RACE reads. The data hold some 300,000 distinct CDR3 sequences, with 3.6% observed a single time. Overall study results and limits: Just a small share of clonotypes turned up in the CD4 compartment as well as the CD8 compartment. Reappearance after the booster was observed for most primary-vaccination clones (more than 95% CD4, about 90% CD8).

The sample here was PBMCs, taken on the day of the yellow fever booster vaccination. The chain has TRBV6-5 and TRBJ2-3; D call uncertain. This receptor was identified in a man between 18 and 29 years old who received the YFV17D yellow fever vaccine. Here the CDR3 reads CASSPTADTQYF. The DNA for the CDR3 is TGTGCCAGCAGTCCTACAGCAGATACGCAGTATTTT.